Listed below are T cell receptor beta chains from one sample, sequenced in a study of Ad26.COV2.S vaccination and SARS-CoV-2 variants. Clones were sequenced by immunoSEQ multiplex PCR, and TCRdb holds only the in-frame ones, with some missing. The sample holds 300,000 to 400,000 clones, around four fifths seen once. The source material was peripheral blood, sampled in a trial of Ad26.COV2.S vaccine versus placebo. These receptors all come from a person between 18 and 65 years old who received the Ad26.COV2.S COVID-19 vaccine or a placebo. Both conserved end residues are part of each CDR3. The D gene is left open where the match is weak. Not every row has a clone size; where given, it reads once, few, many or a size class.

D gene	V gene	clone size	J gene	CDR3 DNA	CDR3 protein
TRBD2	TRBV10-3	NA	TRBJ2-5	TGTGCCATCAGTGAAGTTCGAGCGGGGGGGGTACAAGAGACCCAGTACTTC	CAISEVRAGGVQETQYF
NA	TRBV29-1	NA	TRBJ1-4	TGCAGCGTTGAAGATCCAGGGACAACTAATGAAAAACTGTTTTTT	CSVEDPGTTNEKLFF
TRBD2	TRBV11-2	NA	TRBJ2-5	TGTGCCAGCAGCTTAACCTCAGCGGGGGGGACAGAGACCCAGTACTTC	CASSLTSAGGTETQYF
NA	TRBV6-5	NA	TRBJ1-5	TGTGCCAGCAGCGCCAGGAAAACTGGGGGTCAGCCCCAGCATTTT	CASSARKTGGQPQHF
NA	TRBV19	NA	TRBJ2-1	TGTGCCAGTAGCCTAACGGGGGACTCCTACAATGAGCAGTTCTTC	CASSLTGDSYNEQFF
NA	TRBV7-2	NA	TRBJ2-7	TGTGCCAGCAGCTCAGATGGCGACGAGCAGTACTTC	CASSSDGDEQYF
NA	TRBV4-1	many	TRBJ2-5	TGCGCCAGCAGCCAAGGGCGGGGACGCAAGGAAGAGACCCAGTACTTC	CASSQGRGRKEETQYF
NA	TRBV12-5	NA	TRBJ2-3	TGTGCTAGTGGTCTCCCGACGGGCCGAGGGACAGATACGCAGTATTTT	CASGLPTGRGTDTQYF
NA	TRBV7-2	NA	TRBJ2-7	TGTGCCAGCAGCTCCGGGACACTCTCATACGAGCAGTACTTC	CASSSGTLSYEQYF
NA	TRBV7-3	NA	TRBJ1-1	TGTGCCAGCAGCTTAAGCCATCAACCCACTGAAGCTTTCTTT	CASSLSHQPTEAFF
NA	TRBV3-1/TRBV3-2	NA	TRBJ2-5	TGTGCCAGCAGGCTAGGAGGGGAAGGGACCCAGTACTTC	CASRLGGEGTQYF
NA	TRBV12-3/TRBV12-4	NA	TRBJ1-1	TGTGCCAGCAGTCCAGCGGGCTTTGGCGAGGCTTTCTTT	CASSPAGFGEAFF
NA	TRBV27	NA	TRBJ1-2	TGTGCCAGCAGTGCGACGGGACCCTTTAACTATGGCTACACCTTC	CASSATGPFNYGYTF
NA	TRBV4-1	NA	TRBJ1-2	TGCGCCGCCGGGGGGCGCGAGAACTACACCTTC	CAAGGRENYTF
TRBD1	TRBV20-1	NA	TRBJ2-3	TGCAGTGCTAGTGGGACAGGGGCAGGCACGCAGTATTTT	CSASGTGAGTQYF
NA	TRBV11-2	NA	TRBJ2-3	TGTGCCAGCAGCCTTTCGGGGACCTTGGATACGCAGTATTTT	CASSLSGTLDTQYF
TRBD1	TRBV19	NA	TRBJ1-4	TGTGCCAGTAGCCAGGGACAGGGGAATGAAAAACTGTTTTTT	CASSQGQGNEKLFF
NA	TRBV6-5	NA	TRBJ1-1	TGTGCCAGCAGCCCAGCCCTCTTGAACACTGAAGCTTTCTTT	CASSPALLNTEAFF
NA	TRBV9	NA	TRBJ1-1	TGTGCCAGCAGCCTGAGGGCGTTGAACACTGAAGCTTTCTTT	CASSLRALNTEAFF
NA	TRBV6-5	NA	TRBJ1-6	TGTGCCAGCGGAAGGAGGTTTTCACCCCTCCACTTT	CASGRRFSPLHF
NA	TRBV6-5	NA	TRBJ1-2	TGTGCCAGCTCCCTCGAGGAGCCTACGCATGGCTACACCTTC	CASSLEEPTHGYTF
NA	TRBV7-9	NA	TRBJ2-1	TGTGCCAGCAGCTCAGACCCTACAAGCTCCTACAATGAGCAGTTCTTC	CASSSDPTSSYNEQFF
NA	TRBV5-6	NA	TRBJ2-7	TGTGCCAGCAGCTCAACAGGGCTCCTTCCCTACGAGCAGTACTTC	CASSSTGLLPYEQYF
TRBD1	TRBV28	few	TRBJ1-6	TGTGCCAGCAGTTTTAGGGACAGGAATTCACCCCTCCACTTT	CASSFRDRNSPLHF
NA	TRBV6-1	NA	TRBJ2-7	TGTGCCAGCAGTGAGCACAGAGTCAGAGAGCAGTACTTC	CASSEHRVREQYF
TRBD1	TRBV7-8	NA	TRBJ1-1	TGTGCCAGCAGCTTCAACAGGGGGCAGGCTTTCTTT	CASSFNRGQAFF
TRBD1	TRBV9	NA	TRBJ1-2	TGTGCCAGCAGCGCCCGACAGGGGCACTATGGCTACACCTTC	CASSARQGHYGYTF
TRBD1	TRBV5-6	NA	TRBJ2-5	TGTGCCAGCAGCTTGACCGGGGACAGCGAAGAGACCCAGTACTTC	CASSLTGDSEETQYF
NA	TRBV5-1	NA	TRBJ2-7	TGCGCCAGCAGCAGCCGGGAGTACGAGCAGTACTTC	CASSSREYEQYF
TRBD2	TRBV11-2	NA	TRBJ2-1	TGTGCCAGCAGACGTCTAGCGGGGGGGCCTAATGAGCAGTTCTTC	CASRRLAGGPNEQFF
NA	TRBV6-5	few	TRBJ1-3	TGTGCCAGCGGGGAGTTCTCTGGAAACACCATATATTTT	CASGEFSGNTIYF
TRBD1	TRBV28	NA	TRBJ1-5	TGTGCCAGCAGTGGAGGGGGCGATCAGCCCCAGCATTTT	CASSGGGDQPQHF
TRBD2	TRBV3-1/TRBV3-2	NA	TRBJ2-1	TGTGCCAGCAGCCCAAGGGTGTTAGCGGGGGACAATGAGCAGTTCTTC	CASSPRVLAGDNEQFF
TRBD1	TRBV29-1	NA	TRBJ2-3	TGCAGCGTTGAGAGACAGGGTACAGATACGCAGTATTTT	CSVERQGTDTQYF
NA	TRBV21-1	once	TRBJ2-1	TGTGCCAGCAGCAAACATCCGAGCGGGGGTACATACAATGAGCAGTTCTTC	CASSKHPSGGTYNEQFF
NA	TRBV19	once	TRBJ2-3	TGTGCCAGTAGTCCCGGTTTCGGGGATACGCAGTATTTT	CASSPGFGDTQYF
TRBD2	TRBV29-1	NA	TRBJ2-5	TGCAGCGTTGAGTGGAGACTAGCGGGGGGGCAGGGCCCCCAAGAGACCCAGTACTTC	CSVEWRLAGGQGPQETQYF
NA	TRBV6-5	NA	TRBJ1-5	TGTGCCAGCAGCACAGGGAGTCAGCCCCAGCATTTT	CASSTGSQPQHF
TRBD1	TRBV5-4	NA	TRBJ2-7	TGTGCCAGCAGCTTGACAGGGGGAACGAGCGAGCAGTACTTC	CASSLTGGTSEQYF
NA	TRBV2	NA	TRBJ2-7	TGTGCCAGCAGTGCCGGGACGTACAACTACGAGCAGTACTTC	CASSAGTYNYEQYF